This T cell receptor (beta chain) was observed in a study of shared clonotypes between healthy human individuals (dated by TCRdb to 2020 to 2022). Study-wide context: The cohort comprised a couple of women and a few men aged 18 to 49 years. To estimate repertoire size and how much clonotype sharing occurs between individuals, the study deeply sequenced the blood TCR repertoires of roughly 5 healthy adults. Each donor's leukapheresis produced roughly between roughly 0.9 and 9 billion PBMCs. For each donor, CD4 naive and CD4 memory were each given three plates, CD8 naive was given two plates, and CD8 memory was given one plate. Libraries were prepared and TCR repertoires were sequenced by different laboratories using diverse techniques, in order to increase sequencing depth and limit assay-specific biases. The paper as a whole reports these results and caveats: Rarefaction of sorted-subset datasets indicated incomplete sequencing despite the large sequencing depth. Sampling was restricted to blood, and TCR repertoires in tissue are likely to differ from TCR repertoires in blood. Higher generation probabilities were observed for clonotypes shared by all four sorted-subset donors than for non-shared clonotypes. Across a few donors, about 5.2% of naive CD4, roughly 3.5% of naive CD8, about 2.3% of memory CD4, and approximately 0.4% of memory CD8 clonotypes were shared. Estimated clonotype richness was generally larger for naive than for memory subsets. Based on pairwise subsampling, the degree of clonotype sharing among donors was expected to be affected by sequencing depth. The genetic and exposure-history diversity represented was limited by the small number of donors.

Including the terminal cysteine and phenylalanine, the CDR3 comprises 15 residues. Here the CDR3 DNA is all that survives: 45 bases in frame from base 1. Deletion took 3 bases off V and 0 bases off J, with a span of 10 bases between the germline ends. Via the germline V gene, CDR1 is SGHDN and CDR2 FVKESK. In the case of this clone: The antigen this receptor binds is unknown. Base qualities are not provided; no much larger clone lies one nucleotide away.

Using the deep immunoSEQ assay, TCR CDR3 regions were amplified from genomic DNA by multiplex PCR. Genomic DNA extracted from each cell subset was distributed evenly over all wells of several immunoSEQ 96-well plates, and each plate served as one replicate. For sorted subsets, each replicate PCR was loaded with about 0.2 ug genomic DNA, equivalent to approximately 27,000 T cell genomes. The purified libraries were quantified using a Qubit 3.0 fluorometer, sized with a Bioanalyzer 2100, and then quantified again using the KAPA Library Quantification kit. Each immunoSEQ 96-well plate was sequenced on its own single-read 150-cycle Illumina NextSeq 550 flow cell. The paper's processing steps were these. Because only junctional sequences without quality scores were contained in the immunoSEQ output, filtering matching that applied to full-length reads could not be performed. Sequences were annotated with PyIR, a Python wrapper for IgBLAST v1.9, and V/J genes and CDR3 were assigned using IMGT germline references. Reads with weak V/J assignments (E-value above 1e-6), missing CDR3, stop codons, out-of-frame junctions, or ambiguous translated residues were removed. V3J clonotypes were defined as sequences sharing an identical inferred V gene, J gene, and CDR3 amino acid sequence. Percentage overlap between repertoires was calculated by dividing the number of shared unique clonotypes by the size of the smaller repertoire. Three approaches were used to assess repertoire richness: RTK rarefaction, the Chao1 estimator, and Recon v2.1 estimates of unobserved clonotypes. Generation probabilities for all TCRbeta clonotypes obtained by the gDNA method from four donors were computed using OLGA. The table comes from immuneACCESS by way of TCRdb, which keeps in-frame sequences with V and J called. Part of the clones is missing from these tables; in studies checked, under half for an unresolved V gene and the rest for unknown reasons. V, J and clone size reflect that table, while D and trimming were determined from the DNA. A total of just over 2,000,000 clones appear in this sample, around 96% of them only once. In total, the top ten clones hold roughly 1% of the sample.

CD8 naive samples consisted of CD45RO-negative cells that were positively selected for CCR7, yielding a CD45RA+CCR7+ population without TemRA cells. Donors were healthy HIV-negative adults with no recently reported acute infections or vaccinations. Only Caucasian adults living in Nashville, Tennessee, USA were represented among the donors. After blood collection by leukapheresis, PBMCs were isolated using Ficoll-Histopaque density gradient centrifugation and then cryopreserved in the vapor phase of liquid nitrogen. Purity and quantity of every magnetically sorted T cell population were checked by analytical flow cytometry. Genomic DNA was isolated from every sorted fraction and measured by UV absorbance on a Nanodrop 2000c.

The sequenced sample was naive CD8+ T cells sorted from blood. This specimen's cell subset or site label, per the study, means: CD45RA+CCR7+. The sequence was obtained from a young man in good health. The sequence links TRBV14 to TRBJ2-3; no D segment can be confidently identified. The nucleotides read TGTGCCAGCAGCCAGACAAGTGCTAGCACAGATACGCAGTATTTT. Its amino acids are CASSQTSASTDTQYF.